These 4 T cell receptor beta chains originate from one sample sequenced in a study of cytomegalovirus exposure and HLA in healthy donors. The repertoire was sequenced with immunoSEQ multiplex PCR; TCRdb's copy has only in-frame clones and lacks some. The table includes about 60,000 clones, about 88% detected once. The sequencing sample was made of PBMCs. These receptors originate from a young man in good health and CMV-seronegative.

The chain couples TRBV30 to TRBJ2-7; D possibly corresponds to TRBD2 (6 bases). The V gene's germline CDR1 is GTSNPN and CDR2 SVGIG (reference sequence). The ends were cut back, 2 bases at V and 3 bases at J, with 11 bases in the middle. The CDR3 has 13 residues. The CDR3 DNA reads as TGTGCCTGGAGTCGTGGGGGGAGCTACGAGCAGTACTTC. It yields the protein CAWSRGGSYEQYF.

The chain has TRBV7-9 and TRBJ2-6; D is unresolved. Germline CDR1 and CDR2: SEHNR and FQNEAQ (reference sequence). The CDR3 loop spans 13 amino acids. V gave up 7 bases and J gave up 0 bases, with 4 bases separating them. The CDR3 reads CASTHSGANVLTF. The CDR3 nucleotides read TGTGCCAGCACACACTCTGGGGCCAACGTCCTGACTTTC.

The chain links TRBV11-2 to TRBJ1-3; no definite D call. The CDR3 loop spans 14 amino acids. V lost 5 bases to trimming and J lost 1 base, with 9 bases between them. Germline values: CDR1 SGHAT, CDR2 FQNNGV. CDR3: CASSPWASGNTIYF. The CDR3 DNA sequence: TGTGCCAGCAGCCCATGGGCATCTGGAAACACCATATATTTT.

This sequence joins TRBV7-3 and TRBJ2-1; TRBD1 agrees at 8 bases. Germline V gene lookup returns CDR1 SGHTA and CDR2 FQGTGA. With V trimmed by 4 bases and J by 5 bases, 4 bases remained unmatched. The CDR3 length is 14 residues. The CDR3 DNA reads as TGTGCCAGCAGCTCGGGACAGGAAAACAATGAGCAGTTCTTC. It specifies CASSSGQENNEQFF.